This T cell receptor (beta chain) was captured by sequencing in a study of blood T cell repertoires in COVID-19. Study-level background: Sites across the United States, Italy and Spain contributed samples from acute and convalescent COVID-19.

The germline CDR1 and CDR2 sequences are MNHEY and SMNVEV (reference sequence). The CDR3 spans 14 residues. The junction had 7 bases not matched to a gene; V was cut back by 5 bases and J by 8 bases. Libraries were prepared by immunoSEQ multiplex PCR; TCRdb keeps only in-frame clonotypes and omits some of them. The table has fewer than 200,000 clones, roughly 80% seen once. Sequencing was performed on peripheral blood. The chain recombines TRBV27 with TRBJ1-4; TRBD1 matches 8 bases. The TCR comes from a man aged 60 to 75 with acute or convalescent COVID-19. The CDR3 DNA reads as TGTGCCAGCAGTGCTCAGGGGGCGGCGGAAAAACTGTTTTTT. Translating gives CASSAQGAAEKLFF. Combining the CDR3 with reference TRBV27 and TRBJ1-4 gives the whole variable domain EAQVTQNPRYLITVTGKKLTVTCSQNMNHEYMSWYRQDPGLGLRQIYYSMNVEVTDKGDVPEGYKVSRKEKRNFPLILESPSPNQTSLYFCASSAQGAAEKLFFGSGTQLSVL.